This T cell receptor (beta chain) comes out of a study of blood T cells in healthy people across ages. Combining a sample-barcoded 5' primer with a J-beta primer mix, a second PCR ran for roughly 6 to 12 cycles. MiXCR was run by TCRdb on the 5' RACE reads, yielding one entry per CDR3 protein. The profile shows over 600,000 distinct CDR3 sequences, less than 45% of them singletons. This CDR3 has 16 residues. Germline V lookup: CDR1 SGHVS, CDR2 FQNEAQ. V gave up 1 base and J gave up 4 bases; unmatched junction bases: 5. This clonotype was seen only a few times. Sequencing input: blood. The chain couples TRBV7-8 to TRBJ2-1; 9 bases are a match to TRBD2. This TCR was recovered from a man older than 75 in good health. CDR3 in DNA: TGTGCCAGCAGCTTAGGTGGCGGGAGGGCATACAATGAGCAGTTCTTC. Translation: CASSLGGGRAYNEQFF.